These 32 T cell receptor beta chains were sequenced from one sample in a study of T cell changes during pregnancy in multiple sclerosis (dated by TCRdb to the late 2010s). The protocol used for the library was the immunoSEQ multiplex PCR assay. TCRdb carries this immuneACCESS record with in-frame sequences only. Its versions omit some clonotypes, under half of them owing to an unresolved V gene in the studies checked, with the rest unexplained. Recorded for this sample are tens of thousands of clones; 91% of them occurred a single time. The ten largest clonotypes hold 1.5% to 2% of the sample. The sample here was CD4+ T cells from peripheral blood mononuclear cells, taken after pregnancy. Receptors originate from a female donor in good health, enrolled as a control in a pregnancy study.

The chain recombines TRBV30 with TRBJ2-5; TRBD1 might be the D (6 bases). Germline V gene data show CDR1 as GTSNPN and CDR2 as SVGIG (reference sequence). The V end was cut by 0 bases, the J end by 4 bases, with 12 bases between. The CDR3 length is 14 residues. The CDR3 protein is CAWSVSGRGETQYF. As DNA, the CDR3 is TGTGCCTGGAGTGTATCCGGCAGGGGAGAGACCCAGTACTTC.

The chain joins TRBV28 to TRBJ1-2; TRBD1 aligns across 8 bases. Per germline, CDR1 MDHEN and CDR2 SYDVKM. There are 15 residues in the CDR3. The V segment lost 5 bases and the J segment 4 bases; nucleotides outside the gene matches: 9. The CDR3 DNA sequence: TGTGCCAGCAGTGTGGGACAGGTCACCGGCTATGGCTACACCTTC. Its protein product is CASSVGQVTGYGYTF.

This chain connects TRBV7-8 to TRBJ1-6; 7 bases are shared with TRBD1. Germline trimming cut 1 base from V and 7 bases from J; bases unmatched to any gene: 1. This CDR3 is built from 14 residues. Germline V gene lookup returns CDR1 SGHVS and CDR2 FQNEAQ. The CDR3 sequence: CASSLEGANSPLHF. The DNA of the CDR3 is TGTGCCAGCAGCTTAGAGGGGGCAAATTCACCCCTCCACTTT. Complete variable domain (other parts from reference TRBV7-8 and TRBJ1-6): GAGVSQSPRYKVAKRGQDVALRCDPISGHVSLFWYQQALGQGPEFLTYFQNEAQLDKSGLPSDRFFAERPEGSVSTLKIQRTQQEDSAVYLCASSLEGANSPLHFGNGTRLTVT.

The gene calls are TRBV18 and TRBJ1-4, with D possibly being TRBD1 (5 bases). Between the trimmed V and J ends, which lost 5 bases and 3 bases, there was a span of 16 bases. Germline CDR1 KGHSH, CDR2 LQKENI. This CDR3 is 16 amino acids long. CDR3 in DNA: TGTGCCAGCTCAAGGAACCGGGGGGACTCTAATGAAAAACTGTTTTTT. Protein: CASSRNRGDSNEKLFF. Combining the CDR3 with reference TRBV18 and TRBJ1-4 gives the whole variable domain NAGVMQNPRHLVRRRGQEARLRCSPMKGHSHVYWYRQLPEEGLKFMVYLQKENIIDESGMPKERFSAEFPKEGPSILRIQQVVRGDSAAYFCASSRNRGDSNEKLFFGSGTQLSVL.

This chain joins TRBV6-1 and TRBJ2-2; weak D call: TRBD2 (6 bases). The CDR3 runs 15 residues. Germline V gene data show CDR1 as MNHNS and CDR2 as SASEGT. V dropped 4 bases and J dropped 4 bases, with 13 bases sitting between them. Here the CDR3 reads CASSAWGVGTGELFF. The CDR3 nucleotides are TGTGCCAGCAGTGCATGGGGGGTAGGCACCGGGGAGCTGTTTTTT.

V usage is TRBV15 and J usage is TRBJ1-5; possible D gene TRBD1, 5 bases. Trimming pared 0 bases from V and 5 bases from J, leaving 14 bases between. Germline V gene data show CDR1 as LNHNV and CDR2 as YYDKDF (reference sequence). The CDR3 extends over 16 amino acids. The CDR3 loop is CATSRDFRGADQPQHF. In DNA form, the CDR3 reads TGTGCCACCAGCAGAGATTTTAGGGGCGCTGATCAGCCCCAGCATTTT.

The chain links TRBV19 to TRBJ1-2; tentatively, D is TRBD1 (5 bases). The CDR3 totals 13 residues. V dropped 7 bases and J dropped 4 bases, with 13 bases sitting between them. Germline CDR1 is LNHDA and CDR2 is SQIVND (reference sequence). The CDR3 DNA reads TGTGCCAGTACCGCGACAGATCGCTATGGCTACACCTTC. Its protein product is CASTATDRYGYTF. The full variable domain, in which reference TRBV19 and TRBJ1-2 provide the parts outside the CDR3, is DGGITQSPKYLFRKEGQNVTLSCEQNLNHDAMYWYRQDPGQGLRLIYYSQIVNDFQKGDIAEGYSVSREKKESFPLTVTSAQKNPTAFYLCASTATDRYGYTFGSGTRLTVV.

The CDR3 coding sequence is TGTGCCAGCAGTTTAGGAACGGGAAGACCCTACGAGCAGTACTTC. Its protein product is CASSLGTGRPYEQYF. The chain couples TRBV27 to TRBJ2-7, with a possible D match to TRBD2 (5 bases). The V gene lost 2 bases and the J gene lost 2 bases, with 13 bases spanning the gap. Germline V gene data show CDR1 as MNHEY and CDR2 as SMNVEV (reference sequence). The CDR3 is 15 residues long.

The chain links TRBV5-1 to TRBJ2-1, with D possibly TRBD2 on 6 matching bases. V was shortened by 7 bases and J by 7 bases, with 18 bases between the two germline ends. The CDR3 extends over 14 amino acids. In germline, CDR1 is SGHRS, CDR2 YFSETQ. CDR3 amino acids: CASFSGWGDNEQFF. The CDR3 DNA is TGCGCCAGCTTCTCCGGTTGGGGGGATAATGAGCAGTTCTTC.

The chain recombines TRBV7-9 with TRBJ2-1; no clear D. The CDR3 has 11 amino acids. The germline V gene encodes CDR1 SEHNR and CDR2 FQNEAQ (reference sequence). The V and J ends lost 5 bases and 5 bases respectively, with 4 bases between them. This CDR3 is CASSPDNEQFF. The DNA of the CDR3 is TGTGCCAGCAGCCCTGACAATGAGCAGTTCTTC.

This sequence joins TRBV19 and TRBJ1-3; possibly TRBD1 for D (5 bases). Per the germline V gene, CDR1 is LNHDA and CDR2 is SQIVND (reference sequence). Trimming shortened V by 11 bases and J by 0 bases, and 17 bases separated the two germline ends. The CDR3 length is 15 residues. CDR3 in DNA: TGTGCCGCCAAGTCCGGGACTTCCTCTGGAAACACCATATATTTT. Translating it yields CAAKSGTSSGNTIYF.

The chain couples TRBV7-9 to TRBJ2-2; 7 bases are a match to TRBD2. This CDR3 has 16 amino acids. Per the germline V gene, CDR1 is SEHNR and CDR2 is FQNEAQ (reference sequence). With V trimmed by 8 bases and J by 0 bases, 9 bases remained unmatched. In nucleotides, the CDR3 is TGTGCCAGCTTGCCTTCACTAGCGTCGAACACCGGGGAGCTGTTTTTT. This sequence encodes CASLPSLASNTGELFF.

The chain combines TRBV5-4 with TRBJ1-2; 7 nucleotides match TRBD1. The germline gives CDR1 SGHNT, CDR2 YYREEE (reference sequence). CDR3 length: 16 residues. Trimming at V came to 4 bases and at J to 3 bases, leaving 12 bases not matched to a gene. The CDR3 region has the DNA TGTGCCAGCAGCCCCGGGACAGACGGTGCTTACTATGGCTACACCTTC. Encoded protein: CASSPGTDGAYYGYTF. Drawing the rest from reference TRBV5-4 and TRBJ1-2, the complete variable domain is ETGVTQSPTHLIKTRGQQVTLRCSSQSGHNTVSWYQQALGQGPQFIFQYYREEENGRGNFPPRFSGLQFPNYSSELNVNALELDDSALYLCASSPGTDGAYYGYTFGSGTRLTVV.

The J gene is TRBJ2-1, the V gene TRBV6-1, with D tentatively TRBD2 (5 bases). Germline V gives CDR1 MNHNS, CDR2 SASEGT. The CDR3 consists of 12 residues. Trimming removed 4 bases from V and 10 bases from J, with 11 bases in between. CDR3 residues: CASSVEGIEQFF. The CDR3 DNA sequence: TGTGCCAGCAGTGTTGAGGGAATCGAGCAGTTCTTC.

V and J are TRBV6-1 and TRBJ2-1, with 11 nucleotides matching TRBD2. Germline loops: CDR1 MNHNS, CDR2 SASEGT. V lost 1 base, J lost 7 bases, and 9 bases stayed unmatched. This CDR3 comprises 17 residues. The CDR3 DNA sequence: TGTGCCAGCAGTGAAGGTTGGAGACTAGCGGGATTGAATGAGCAGTTCTTC. This encodes CASSEGWRLAGLNEQFF.

The J gene is TRBJ2-2, the V gene TRBV27, with TRBD1 matching over 7 bases. Germline-derived CDR1 and CDR2 are MNHEY and SMNVEV (reference sequence). V lost 6 bases to trimming and J lost 4 bases; unmatched junction nucleotides: 2. The CDR3 covers 13 residues. CDR3 bases: TGTGCCAGCAGACAGGGGTTCACCGGGGAGCTGTTTTTT. Translation: CASRQGFTGELFF.

The V gene is TRBV5-1, the J gene TRBJ2-7, with 11 bases matching TRBD1. The CDR3 covers 13 residues. The trim removed 4 bases at V and 6 bases at J, leaving 3 bases unmatched. Germline values: CDR1 SGHRS, CDR2 YFSETQ. CDR3 residues: CASSAGTGGEQYF. CDR3 nucleotide sequence: TGCGCCAGCAGCGCTGGGACAGGGGGCGAGCAGTACTTC.

V usage is TRBV6-1 and J usage is TRBJ1-2; maybe TRBD1 (6 bases). Between the trimmed V and J ends, which lost 3 bases and 1 base, there was a span of 12 bases. CDR1 is MNHNS and CDR2 is SASEGT in the germline V gene. This CDR3 is 15 amino acids long. For the CDR3, the DNA is TGTGCCAGCAGTGAGGGACACTCGCTTAACTATGGCTACACCTTC. It specifies CASSEGHSLNYGYTF.

The rearrangement uses TRBV5-1 and TRBJ2-7, with TRBD2 matching over 10 bases. The CDR3 totals 18 residues. Germline assignment: CDR1 SGHRS and CDR2 YFSETQ. After removal of 3 bases from V and 0 bases from J, the junction contained 12 bases not matched to a gene. In DNA, the CDR3 is TGCGCCAGCAGCTCGCGCCCTTCCACTAGCGGGACCTCCTACGAGCAGTACTTC. It translates to CASSSRPSTSGTSYEQYF.

The chain couples TRBV12-2 to TRBJ2-5; the table's D gene call, TRBD2, was not cross checked with the DNA. TRBV12-2 is recorded as a pseudogene. This CDR3 comprises 17 residues. CDR3 coding DNA: TGTGCAAGTCGCCCCGTTCTTTCGCGGGGGCACCAAGAGACCCAGTACTTC. Amino acid sequence: CASRPVLSRGHQETQYF.

V and J are TRBV28 and TRBJ1-3; no reliable D call. This CDR3 spans 16 amino acids. V lost 8 bases, J lost 0 bases, and 17 bases lay in between. Germline V gene lookup returns CDR1 MDHEN and CDR2 SYDVKM. DNA of the CDR3: TGTGCCAGCGCAGTAGGAGGGCAGTCCTCTGGAAACACCATATATTTT. Protein sequence: CASAVGGQSSGNTIYF.

The rearrangement joins TRBV7-9 to TRBJ2-5, with TRBD2 matching over 9 bases. Germline CDR1 is SEHNR and CDR2 is FQNEAQ (reference sequence). V was clipped by 7 bases and J by 1 base; unmatched bases: 7. This CDR3 contains 15 residues. The CDR3 sequence is CASKVEAGGQETQYF. For the CDR3, the DNA is TGTGCCAGCAAGGTTGAAGCGGGGGGCCAAGAGACCCAGTACTTC.

The J gene is TRBJ2-1, the V gene TRBV16, with TRBD2 identical over 7 bases. V trimming: 7 bases; J trimming: 4 bases; junction bases outside the gene matches: 7. Germline V gives CDR1 KGHSY, CDR2 FQNENV. The CDR3 contains 14 residues. The CDR3 is CASTPGGFYNEQFF. For the CDR3, the DNA is TGTGCCAGCACCCCCGGGGGGTTTTACAATGAGCAGTTCTTC.

This rearrangement joins TRBV6-5 to TRBJ2-7; TRBD1 might be the D (5 bases). The germline V gene has CDR1 MNHEY and CDR2 SVGAGI. The ends were cut back, 10 bases at V and 7 bases at J, with 11 bases in the middle. The length of the CDR3 is 10 residues. CDR3 loop: CATGLSEQYF. CDR3 coding DNA: TGTGCCACAGGGTTATCGGAGCAGTACTTC.

The chain couples TRBV15 to TRBJ1-2; D perhaps matches TRBD1 (5 bases). This CDR3 contains 19 residues. Trimming removed 1 base from V and 2 bases from J, with 23 bases in between. The germline V gene has CDR1 LNHNV and CDR2 YYDKDF (reference sequence). This chain's CDR3 is CATSRGPGVTVPQNYGYTF. As DNA, the CDR3 is TGTGCCACCAGCAGAGGACCGGGGGTAACGGTTCCACAAAACTATGGCTACACCTTC.

J is TRBJ1-1 and V is TRBV18; D is ambiguous. V lost 6 bases, J lost 1 base, and 9 bases lay in between. CDR3 length: 13 residues. Per germline, CDR1 KGHSH and CDR2 LQKENI. The chain's CDR3 is CASSQGGNTEAFF. As DNA, the CDR3 is TGTGCCAGCTCTCAAGGCGGGAACACTGAAGCTTTCTTT.

The rearrangement joins TRBV28 to TRBJ1-2, with 7 bases matching TRBD1. With 6 bases clipped from V and 4 bases from J, the junction kept 5 bases outside the gene matches. There are 13 residues in the CDR3. CDR1 MDHEN and CDR2 SYDVKM come from the germline V gene. The CDR3: CASSRQGGYGYTF. The CDR3 nucleotides read TGTGCCAGCAGCCGACAGGGAGGCTATGGCTACACCTTC.

This chain links TRBV4-2 with TRBJ1-6; 7 bases are shared with TRBD1. The germline V gene encodes CDR1 LGHNA and CDR2 YNFKEQ. The CDR3 has 16 amino acids. Trimming cost V 0 bases and J 4 bases; bases outside gene matches: 3. The CDR3 region has the DNA TGTGCCAGCAGCCAAGATTCACAGGGGTATAATTCACCCCTCCACTTT. Its translation is CASSQDSQGYNSPLHF.

The rearrangement links TRBV2 to TRBJ2-1; 7 nucleotides match TRBD1. V was clipped by 6 bases and J by 8 bases; unmatched bases: 13. The CDR3 has 15 residues. Looked up from germline, CDR1 is SNHLY and CDR2 is FYNNEI. Here the CDR3 DNA reads TGTGCCAGCAGAACCGGGACACAGGGGATGGATGAGCAGTTCTTC. Its protein product is CASRTGTQGMDEQFF. Full variable domain (rest looked up from reference TRBV2 and TRBJ2-1): EPEVTQTPSHQVTQMGQEVILRCVPISNHLYFYWYRQILGQKVEFLVSFYNNEISEKSEIFDDQFSVERPDGSNFTLKIRSTKLEDSAMYFCASRTGTQGMDEQFFGPGTRLTVL.

V is TRBV5-1 and J is TRBJ1-4, with D possibly being TRBD1 (5 bases). Looked up from germline, CDR1 is SGHRS and CDR2 is YFSETQ. The CDR3 is made up of 15 amino acids. Trimming stripped 3 bases from V and 2 bases from J, with 11 bases between. CDR3: CASSSQGTTNEKLFF. The CDR3, as DNA: TGCGCCAGCAGCTCTCAGGGTACTACTAATGAAAAACTGTTTTTT.

The rearrangement links TRBV11-2 to TRBJ1-3; D unclear. The V end lost 7 bases, the J end lost 1 base, and 11 bases lay between the germline ends. The CDR3 has 14 amino acids. From germline, CDR1 is SGHAT and CDR2 FQNNGV. Written as DNA, the CDR3 is TGTGCCAGCATTAAGGCAGGATCTGGAAACACCATATATTTT. Protein product: CASIKAGSGNTIYF.

This clone was observed once. This chain joins TRBV7-2 and TRBJ1-6; perhaps TRBD1 as D (6 bases). The CDR3 totals 15 residues. Germline assignment: CDR1 SGHTA and CDR2 FQGNSA. V lost 1 base and J 9 bases, leaving 13 bases between the germline ends. This CDR3 reads CASSLVFTGFSPLHF. CDR3 in DNA: TGTGCCAGCAGCTTAGTTTTCACAGGGTTTTCACCCCTCCACTTT.